This T cell receptor beta chain was retrieved from a study of PD-1 blockade in classical Hodgkin lymphoma. Study details: Patients were dosed intravenously with nivolumab at 3 mg/kg every 2 weeks.

Notes on the study in general: Compared with healthy donors, newly diagnosed patients reportedly showed lower baseline TCR diversity. Patients who began taking nivolumab under 1 year after ASCT were left out. CD4+ but not CD8+ TCR diversity rose significantly by C4D1.

In this sample, this clone turned up once. Its target is not known. With V trimmed by 0 bases and J by 0 bases, 7 bases remained unmatched. This CDR3 comprises 18 residues. CDR1 is SGHDN and CDR2 is FVKESK in the germline V gene. All patients experienced relapse after autologous stem cell transplantation, and brentuximab vedotin exposure was variable. The method was immunoSEQ multiplex PCR; TCRdb's version includes in-frame clones alone and lacks a portion of them. The data hold about 11,000 clones, with approximately 81% observed a single time. This TCR was sampled from a human donor with classical Hodgkin lymphoma. The sample was peripheral blood mononuclear cells (PBMCs), taken at baseline. The rearrangement uses TRBV14 and TRBJ2-1; the match to TRBD2 covers 8 bases. CDR3 loop: CASSQDERGPLSYNEQFF. CDR3 DNA sequence: TGTGCCAGCAGCCAAGATGAGCGGGGGCCTCTCTCCTACAATGAGCAGTTCTTC. The full variable domain, its missing parts supplied by reference TRBV14 and TRBJ2-1, is EAGVTQFPSHSVIEKGQTVTLRCDPISGHDNLYWYRRVMGKEIKFLLHFVKESKQDESGMPNNRFLAERTGGTYSTLKVQPAELEDSGVYFCASSQDERGPLSYNEQFFGPGTRLTVL.